This T cell receptor (beta chain) was recovered during a study of blood T cells in healthy people across ages. Points from the study as a whole: Fewer expanded clones and more diversity marked long-lived versus aged donors.

Each sample had at least 6.5 million PBMCs isolated. CDR1 is SGHTA and CDR2 is FQGNSA in the germline V gene. The CDR3 has 15 amino acids. Trimming cost V 3 bases and J 8 bases, with 17 bases left between them. Concerning this clonotype itself: As yet, its antigen is unknown.

Then a second PCR, running roughly 7 to 11 cycles, was carried out with a sample-barcoded 5' primer and a J-beta primer mix. TCRdb processed the 5' RACE reads anew with MiXCR; each CDR3 protein has one entry. The repertoire holds approximately 850,000 distinct CDR3 sequences, with roughly 64% as singletons. This receptor was obtained from a man younger than 45 in good health. Sequencing used blood. The chain links TRBV7-2 to TRBJ2-1; D tentatively reads TRBD1 or TRBD2 (5 bases each). As DNA, the CDR3 is TGTGCCAGCAGCTTCTCGGGATTCCAAGGGGATGAGCAGTTCTTC. Translating gives CASSFSGFQGDEQFF.